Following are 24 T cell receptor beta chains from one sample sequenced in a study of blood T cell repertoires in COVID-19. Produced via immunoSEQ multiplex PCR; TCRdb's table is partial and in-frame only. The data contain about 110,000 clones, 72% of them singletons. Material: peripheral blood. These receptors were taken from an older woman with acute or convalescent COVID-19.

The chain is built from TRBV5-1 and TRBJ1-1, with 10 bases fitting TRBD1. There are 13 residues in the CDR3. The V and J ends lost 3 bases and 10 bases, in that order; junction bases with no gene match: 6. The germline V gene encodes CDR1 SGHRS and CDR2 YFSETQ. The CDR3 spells CASSSRDRGVAFF. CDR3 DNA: TGCGCCAGCAGCTCCCGGGACAGGGGTGTAGCTTTCTTT.

CDR3 loop: CASSPGLSGVDEQFF. The DNA of the CDR3 is TGCGCCAGCAGCCCCGGACTCTCCGGGGTCGATGAGCAGTTCTTC. The chain employs TRBV5-1 and TRBJ2-1; maybe TRBD2 (5 bases). The CDR3 sequence is 15 residues long. Germline V gene sequence: CDR1 SGHRS, CDR2 YFSETQ. Trimming took 4 bases from V and 8 from J, leaving 19 bases between them.

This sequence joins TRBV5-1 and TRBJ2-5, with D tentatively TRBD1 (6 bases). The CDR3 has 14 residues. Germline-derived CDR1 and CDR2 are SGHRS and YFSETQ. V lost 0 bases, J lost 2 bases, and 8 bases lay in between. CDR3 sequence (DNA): TGCGCCAGCAGCTTGGGACAGGAACAAGAGACCCAGTACTTC. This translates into CASSLGQEQETQYF.

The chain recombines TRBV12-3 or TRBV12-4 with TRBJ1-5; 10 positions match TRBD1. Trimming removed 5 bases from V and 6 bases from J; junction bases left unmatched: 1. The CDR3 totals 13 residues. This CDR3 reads CASSRTGGQPQHF. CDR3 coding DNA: TGTGCCAGCAGTCGGACAGGGGGTCAGCCCCAGCATTTT.

The CDR3 here is CASSLAGKKYEQYF. The CDR3 region has the DNA TGCGCCAGCAGCTTGGCCGGGAAGAAGTACGAGCAGTACTTC. The chain couples TRBV5-1 to TRBJ2-7; perhaps TRBD2 as D (5 bases). V shed 0 bases and J shed 4 bases, with 11 bases lying between them. This CDR3 spans 14 amino acids. Per germline, CDR1 SGHRS and CDR2 YFSETQ.

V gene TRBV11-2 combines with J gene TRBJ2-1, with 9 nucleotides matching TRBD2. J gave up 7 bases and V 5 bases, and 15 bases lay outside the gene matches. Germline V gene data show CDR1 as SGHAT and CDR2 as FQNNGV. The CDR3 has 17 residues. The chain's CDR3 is CASSRRRGSLAGNEQFF. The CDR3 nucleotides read TGTGCCAGCAGCCGAAGACGAGGTTCCCTAGCGGGGAATGAGCAGTTCTTC.

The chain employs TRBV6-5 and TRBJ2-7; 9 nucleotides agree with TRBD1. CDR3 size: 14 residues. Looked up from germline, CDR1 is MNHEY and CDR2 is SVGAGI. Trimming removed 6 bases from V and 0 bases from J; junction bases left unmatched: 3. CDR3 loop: CASRRQGDSYEQYF. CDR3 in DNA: TGTGCCAGCAGGAGACAGGGGGACTCCTACGAGCAGTACTTC.

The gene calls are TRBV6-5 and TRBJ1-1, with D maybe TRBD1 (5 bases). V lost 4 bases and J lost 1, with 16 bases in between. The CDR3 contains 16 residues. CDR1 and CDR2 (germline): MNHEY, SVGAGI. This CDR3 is CASSSGLRGANTEAFF. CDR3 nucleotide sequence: TGTGCCAGCAGTTCTGGCCTAAGGGGTGCGAACACTGAAGCTTTCTTT.

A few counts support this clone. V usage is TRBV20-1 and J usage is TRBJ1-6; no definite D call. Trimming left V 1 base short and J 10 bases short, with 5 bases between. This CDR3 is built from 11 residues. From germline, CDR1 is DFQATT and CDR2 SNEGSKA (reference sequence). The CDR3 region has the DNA TGCAGTGCTAGAGGGCAATCACCCCTCCACTTT. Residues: CSARGQSPLHF.

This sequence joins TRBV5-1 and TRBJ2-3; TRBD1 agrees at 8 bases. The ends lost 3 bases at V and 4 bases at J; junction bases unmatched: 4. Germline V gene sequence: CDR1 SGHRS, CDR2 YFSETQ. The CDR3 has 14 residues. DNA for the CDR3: TGCGCCAGCAGCTACGGACAGGGAGCAGATACGCAGTATTTT. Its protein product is CASSYGQGADTQYF.

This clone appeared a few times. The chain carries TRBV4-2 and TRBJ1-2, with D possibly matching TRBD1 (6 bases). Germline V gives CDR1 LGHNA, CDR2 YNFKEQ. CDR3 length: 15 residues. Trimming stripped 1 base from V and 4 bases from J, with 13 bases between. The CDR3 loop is CASSQAPDSGYGYTF. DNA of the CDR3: TGTGCCAGCAGCCAAGCCCCGGACAGTGGCTATGGCTACACCTTC.

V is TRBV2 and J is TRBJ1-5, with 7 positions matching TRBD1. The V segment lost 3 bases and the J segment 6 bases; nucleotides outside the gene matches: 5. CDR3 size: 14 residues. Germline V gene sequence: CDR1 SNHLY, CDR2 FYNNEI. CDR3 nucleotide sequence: TGTGCCAGCAGTGATACAGGGGTTCGTCAGCCCCAGCATTTT. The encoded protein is CASSDTGVRQPQHF. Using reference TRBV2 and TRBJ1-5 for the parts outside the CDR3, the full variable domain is EPEVTQTPSHQVTQMGQEVILRCVPISNHLYFYWYRQILGQKVEFLVSFYNNEISEKSEIFDDQFSVERPDGSNFTLKIRSTKLEDSAMYFCASSDTGVRQPQHFGDGTRLSIL.

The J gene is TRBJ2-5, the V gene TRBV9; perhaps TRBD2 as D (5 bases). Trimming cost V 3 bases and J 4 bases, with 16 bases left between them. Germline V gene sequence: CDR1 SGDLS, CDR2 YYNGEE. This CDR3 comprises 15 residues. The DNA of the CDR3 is TGTGCCAGCAGCGCCAAATCACTGGCGGGAGAGACCCAGTACTTC. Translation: CASSAKSLAGETQYF.

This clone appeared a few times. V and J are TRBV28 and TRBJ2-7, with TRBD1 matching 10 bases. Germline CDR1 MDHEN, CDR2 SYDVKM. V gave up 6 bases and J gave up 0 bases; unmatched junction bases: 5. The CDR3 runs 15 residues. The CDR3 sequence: CASRTGGIASYEQYF. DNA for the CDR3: TGTGCCAGCAGGACAGGGGGCATCGCCTCCTACGAGCAGTACTTC.

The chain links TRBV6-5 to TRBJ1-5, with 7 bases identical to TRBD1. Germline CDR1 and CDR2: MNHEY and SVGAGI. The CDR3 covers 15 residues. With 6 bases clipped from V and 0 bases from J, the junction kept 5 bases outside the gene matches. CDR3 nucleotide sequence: TGTGCCAGCAGACAGGGGAGCGATAGCAATCAGCCCCAGCATTTT. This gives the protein CASRQGSDSNQPQHF.

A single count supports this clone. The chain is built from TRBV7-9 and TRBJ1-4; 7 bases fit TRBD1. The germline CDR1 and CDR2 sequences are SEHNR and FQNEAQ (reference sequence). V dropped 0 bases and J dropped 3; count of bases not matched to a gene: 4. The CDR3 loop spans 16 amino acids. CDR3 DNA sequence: TGTGCCAGCAGCTTAGCGGCTAGGGGGCCTAATGAAAAACTGTTTTTT. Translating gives CASSLAARGPNEKLFF.

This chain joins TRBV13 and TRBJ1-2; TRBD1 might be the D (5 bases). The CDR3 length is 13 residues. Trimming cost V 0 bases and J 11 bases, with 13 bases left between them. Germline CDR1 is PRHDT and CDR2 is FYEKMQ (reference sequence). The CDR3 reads CASSLGLQGSYTF. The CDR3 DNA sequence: TGTGCCAGCAGCTTAGGTCTTCAGGGTAGTTACACCTTC.

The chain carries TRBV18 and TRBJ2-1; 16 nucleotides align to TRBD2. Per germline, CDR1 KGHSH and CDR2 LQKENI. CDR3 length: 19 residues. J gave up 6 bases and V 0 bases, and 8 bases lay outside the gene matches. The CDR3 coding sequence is TGTGCCAGCTCACCACCAACGGGACTAGCGGGGGGGCCCACCAATGAGCAGTTCTTC. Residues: CASSPPTGLAGGPTNEQFF.

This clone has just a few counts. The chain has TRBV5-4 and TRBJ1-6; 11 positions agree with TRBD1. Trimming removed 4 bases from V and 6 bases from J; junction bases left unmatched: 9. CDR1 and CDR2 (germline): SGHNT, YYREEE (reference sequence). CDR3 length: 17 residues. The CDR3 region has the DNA TGTGCCAGCAGCCCTGGACAGGGGGCGCAGGTTAATTCACCCCTCCACTTT. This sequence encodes CASSPGQGAQVNSPLHF.

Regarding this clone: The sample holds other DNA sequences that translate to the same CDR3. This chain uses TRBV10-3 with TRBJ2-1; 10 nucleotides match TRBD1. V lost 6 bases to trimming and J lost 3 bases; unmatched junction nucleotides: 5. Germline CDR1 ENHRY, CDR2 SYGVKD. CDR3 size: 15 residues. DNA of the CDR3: TGTGCCATCAGGGCCGGGACAGGGGACTACAATGAGCAGTTCTTC. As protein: CAIRAGTGDYNEQFF.

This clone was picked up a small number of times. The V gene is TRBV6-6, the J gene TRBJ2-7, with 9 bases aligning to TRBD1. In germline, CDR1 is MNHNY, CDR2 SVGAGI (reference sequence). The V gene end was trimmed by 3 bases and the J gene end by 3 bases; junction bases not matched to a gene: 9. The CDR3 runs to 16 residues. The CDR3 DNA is TGTGCCAGCAGTTATTTGTTAGGGACAGGGCTCTACGAGCAGTACTTC. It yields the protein CASSYLLGTGLYEQYF.

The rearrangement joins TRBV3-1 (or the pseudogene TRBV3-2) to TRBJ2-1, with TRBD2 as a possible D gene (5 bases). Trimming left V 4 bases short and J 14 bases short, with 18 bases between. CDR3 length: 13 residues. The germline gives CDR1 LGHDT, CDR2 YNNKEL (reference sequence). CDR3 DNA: TGTGCCAGCAGCCCCGGGCAGGAGGACTTCGAGTTCTTC. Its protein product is CASSPGQEDFEFF.

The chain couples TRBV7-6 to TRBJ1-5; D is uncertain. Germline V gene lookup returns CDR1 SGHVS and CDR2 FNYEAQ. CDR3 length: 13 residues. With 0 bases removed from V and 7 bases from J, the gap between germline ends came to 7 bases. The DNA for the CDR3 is TGTGCCAGCAGCTTAGCGAGATACCAGCCCCAGCATTTT. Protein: CASSLARYQPQHF.

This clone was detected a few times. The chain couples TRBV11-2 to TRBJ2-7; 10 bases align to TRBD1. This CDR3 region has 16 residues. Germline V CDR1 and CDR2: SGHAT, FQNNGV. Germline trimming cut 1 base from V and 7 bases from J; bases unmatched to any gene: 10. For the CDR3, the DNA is TGTGCCAGCAGCTTAGCCTCCGGGACAGGGGAGCGAGAGCAGTACTTC. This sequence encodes CASSLASGTGEREQYF.